This T cell receptor beta chain was captured in a study of shared clonotypes between healthy human individuals. Authors' methods: With immunoSEQ giving junction-only sequences and no quality scores, filtering differed. The data were produced by immunoSEQ multiplex PCR, yet TCRdb's version contains in-frame clones alone and is incomplete. V, J and clone size were drawn from that table, and D and trimming were deduced from the DNA. The table shows 1.5 million to 1.9 million clones, with 95% to 99% occurring only once. Whole-study findings and limits: Naive subsets generally exceeded memory subsets in estimated richness. Rarefaction gave evidence that sorted-subset sequencing remained incomplete despite large depth. It was the non-shared clonotypes that had lower generation probabilities than clonotypes shared by all four donors.

CDR3 length: 13 residues. Germline CDR1 reads SEHNR; CDR2 reads FQNEAQ (reference sequence). V shed 5 bases, J shed 6 bases, and the junction held 3 bases outside the gene matches. Concerning this clone itself: Antigen specificity is unknown.

The chain has TRBV7-9 and TRBJ2-3; 9 nucleotides align to TRBD2. Material: naive CD4+ T cells sorted from blood. Noted subset: CD45RA+ positively selected. This TCR was recovered from a man aged 25 to 45 in good health. This chain's CDR3 is CASSVGLADTQYF. The CDR3 coding sequence is TGTGCCAGCAGCGTGGGACTAGCTGATACGCAGTATTTT. The whole variable domain, remainder taken from reference TRBV7-9 and TRBJ2-3, is DTGVSQNPRHKITKRGQNVTFRCDPISEHNRLYWYRQTLGQGPEFLTYFQNEAQLEKSRLLSDRFSAERPKGSFSTLEIQRTEQGDSAMYLCASSVGLADTQYFGPGTRLTVL.